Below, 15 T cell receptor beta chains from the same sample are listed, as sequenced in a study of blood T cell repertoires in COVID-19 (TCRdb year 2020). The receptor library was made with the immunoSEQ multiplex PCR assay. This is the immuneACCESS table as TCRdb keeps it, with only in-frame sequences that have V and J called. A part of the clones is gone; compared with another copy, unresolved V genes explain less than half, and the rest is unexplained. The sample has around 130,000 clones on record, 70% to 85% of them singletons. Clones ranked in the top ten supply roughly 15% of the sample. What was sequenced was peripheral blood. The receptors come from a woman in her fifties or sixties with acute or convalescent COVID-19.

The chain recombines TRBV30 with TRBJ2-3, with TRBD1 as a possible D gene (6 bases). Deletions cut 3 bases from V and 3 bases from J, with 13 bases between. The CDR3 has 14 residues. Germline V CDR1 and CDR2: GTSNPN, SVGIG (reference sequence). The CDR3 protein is CAWRAWGLTDTQYF. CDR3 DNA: TGTGCCTGGAGGGCCTGGGGGCTGACAGATACGCAGTATTTT.

In DNA form, the CDR3 reads TGTGCCAGCAGTTACTCGCAGGGCAATCAGCCCCAGCATTTT. Its protein product is CASSYSQGNQPQHF. The chain combines TRBV6-6 with TRBJ1-5; D gene unclear. The germline V gene encodes CDR1 MNHNY and CDR2 SVGAGI (reference sequence). There are 14 residues in the CDR3. V lost 0 bases, J lost 2 bases, and 5 bases lay in between.

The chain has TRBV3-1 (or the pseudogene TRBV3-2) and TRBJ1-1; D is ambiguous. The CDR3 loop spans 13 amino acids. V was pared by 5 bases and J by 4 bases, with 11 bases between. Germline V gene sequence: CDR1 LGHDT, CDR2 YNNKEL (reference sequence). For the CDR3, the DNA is TGTGCCAGCAGCTACCCGCGAGGCACTGAAGCTTTCTTT. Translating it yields CASSYPRGTEAFF.

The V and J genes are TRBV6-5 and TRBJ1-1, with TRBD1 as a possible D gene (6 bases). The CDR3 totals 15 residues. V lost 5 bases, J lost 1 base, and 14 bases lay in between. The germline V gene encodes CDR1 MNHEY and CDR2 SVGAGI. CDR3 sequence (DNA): TGTGCCAGCAGTCCCCAGACAGGAGCGAACACTGAAGCTTTCTTT. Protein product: CASSPQTGANTEAFF.

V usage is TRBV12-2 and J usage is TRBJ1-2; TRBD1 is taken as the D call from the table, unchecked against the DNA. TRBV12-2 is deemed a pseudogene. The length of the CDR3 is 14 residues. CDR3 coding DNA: TGTGCAAGTCGCTTAGGACAGAGAAACTATGGCTACACCTTC. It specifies CASRLGQRNYGYTF.

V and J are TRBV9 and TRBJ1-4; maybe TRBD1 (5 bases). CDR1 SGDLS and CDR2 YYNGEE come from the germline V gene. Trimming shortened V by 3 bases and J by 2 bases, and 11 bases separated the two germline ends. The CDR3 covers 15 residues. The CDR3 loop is CASSGGRATNEKLFF. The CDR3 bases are TGTGCCAGCAGCGGGGGCAGGGCTACTAATGAAAAACTGTTTTTT.

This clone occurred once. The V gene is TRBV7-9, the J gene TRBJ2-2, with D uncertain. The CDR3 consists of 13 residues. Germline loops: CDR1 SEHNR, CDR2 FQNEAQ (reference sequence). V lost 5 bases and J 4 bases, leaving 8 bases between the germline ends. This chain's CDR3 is CASSPYTTGELFF. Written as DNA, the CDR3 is TGTGCCAGCAGCCCCTATACCACCGGGGAGCTGTTTTTT. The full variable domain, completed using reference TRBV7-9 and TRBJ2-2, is DTGVSQNPRHKITKRGQNVTFRCDPISEHNRLYWYRQTLGQGPEFLTYFQNEAQLEKSRLLSDRFSAERPKGSFSTLEIQRTEQGDSAMYLCASSPYTTGELFFGEGSRLTVL.

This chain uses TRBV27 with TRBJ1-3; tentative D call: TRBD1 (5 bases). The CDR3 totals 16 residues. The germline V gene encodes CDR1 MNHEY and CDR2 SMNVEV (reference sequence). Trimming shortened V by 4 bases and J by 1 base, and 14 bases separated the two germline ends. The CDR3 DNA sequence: TGTGCCAGCAGTTCCTCTTTTCGGGGGTCTGGAAACACCATATATTTT. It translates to CASSSSFRGSGNTIYF.

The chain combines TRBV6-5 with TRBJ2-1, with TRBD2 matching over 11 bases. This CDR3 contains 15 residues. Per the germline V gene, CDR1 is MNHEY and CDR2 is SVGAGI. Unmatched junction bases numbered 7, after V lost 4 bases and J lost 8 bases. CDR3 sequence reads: CASSLSTSGVYEQFF. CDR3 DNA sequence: TGTGCCAGCAGTTTATCGACTAGCGGGGTATATGAGCAGTTCTTC.

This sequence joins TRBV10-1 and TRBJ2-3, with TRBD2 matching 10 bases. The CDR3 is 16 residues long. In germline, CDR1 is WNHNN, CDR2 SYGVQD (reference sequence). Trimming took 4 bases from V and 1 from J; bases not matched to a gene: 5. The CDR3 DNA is TGCGCCAGCAGTGTGGGGCTAGCGGGGGGCACAGATACGCAGTATTTT. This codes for CASSVGLAGGTDTQYF.

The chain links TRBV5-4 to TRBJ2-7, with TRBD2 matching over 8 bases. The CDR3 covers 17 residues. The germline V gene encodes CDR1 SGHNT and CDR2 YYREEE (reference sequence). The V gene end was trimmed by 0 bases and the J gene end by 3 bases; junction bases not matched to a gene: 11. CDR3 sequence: CASSLAEGGTRLYEQYF. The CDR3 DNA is TGTGCCAGCAGCTTGGCCGAGGGGGGGACTAGACTCTACGAGCAGTACTTC.

Here the CDR3 reads CARSSGTTALAKNIQYF. Here the CDR3 DNA reads TGTGCCAGAAGCTCCGGCACGACAGCCCTAGCCAAAAACATTCAGTACTTC. The chain links TRBV5-3 to TRBJ2-4; possibly TRBD1 for D (5 bases). TRBV5-3 falls under the ORF class, with uncertain function. The length of the CDR3 is 17 residues. Trimming removed 3 bases at V and 0 bases at J, with 16 bases between.

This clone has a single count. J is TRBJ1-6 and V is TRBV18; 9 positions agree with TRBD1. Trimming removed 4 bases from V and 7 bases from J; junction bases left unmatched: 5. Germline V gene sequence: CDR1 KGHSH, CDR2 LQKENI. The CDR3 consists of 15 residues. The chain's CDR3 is CASSRDRVENSPLHF. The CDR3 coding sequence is TGTGCCAGCTCACGGGACAGGGTGGAAAATTCACCCCTCCACTTT.

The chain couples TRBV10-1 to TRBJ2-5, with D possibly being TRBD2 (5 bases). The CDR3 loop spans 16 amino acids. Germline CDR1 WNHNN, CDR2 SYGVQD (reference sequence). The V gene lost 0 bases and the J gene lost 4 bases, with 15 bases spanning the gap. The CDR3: CASSESRGRGRETQYF. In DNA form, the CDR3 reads TGCGCCAGCAGTGAGTCGAGAGGGCGCGGTCGAGAGACCCAGTACTTC.

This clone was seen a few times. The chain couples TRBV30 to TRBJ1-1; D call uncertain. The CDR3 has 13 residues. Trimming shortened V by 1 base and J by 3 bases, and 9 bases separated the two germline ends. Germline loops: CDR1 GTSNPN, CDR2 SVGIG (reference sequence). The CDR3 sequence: CAWSETGYTEAFF. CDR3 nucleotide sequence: TGTGCCTGGAGTGAGACGGGATACACTGAAGCTTTCTTT.